This T cell receptor (beta chain) emerged from a study of PD-L1 blockade in urothelial cancer. General study points: Pretreatment TCR clonality in blood under the median foretold superior survival.

Libraries were prepared by immunoSEQ multiplex PCR; TCRdb keeps only in-frame clonotypes and omits some of them. This sample yields more than 55,000 clones, of which roughly 79% are seen a single time; around 5.7% belongs to the top ten. Described time point: pretreatment peripheral blood. CDR1 is SGHRS, CDR2 YFSETQ, per germline. This CDR3 comprises 15 residues. The V and J ends lost 4 bases and 1 base respectively, with 15 bases between them. About this clone: What it binds is not known.

The chain links TRBV5-1 to TRBJ2-7; D call uncertain. Sequencing used PBMCs, obtained around atezolizumab (anti-PD-L1) treatment. This sequence was found in a man between 65 and 85 years old with urothelial cancer. This CDR3 is CASSAVLGASYEQYF. CDR3 DNA sequence: TGCGCCAGCAGCGCTGTATTGGGCGCATCCTACGAGCAGTACTTC.